Listed below are T cell receptor beta chains from one sample, sequenced in a study of blood T cells in healthy people across ages. MiXCR, applied by TCRdb to the 5' RACE reads, yields one record per CDR3 protein. The sample includes about 780,000 distinct CDR3 sequences, more than 35% of them seen just once. The sample consisted of blood. The receptors come from a man aged 80 or over in good health. CDR3s include the opening cysteine and the closing phenylalanine or tryptophan. The order of the fields is clone size, CDR3 length, D gene, V gene, J gene, CDR3 protein, CDR3 DNA. The D gene is left open where the match is weak. Size values are once, few and many counts, or a class for expanded clones, and some rows have none.

>.|15|.|TRBV7-7|TRBJ2-2
CASSLDTANTGELFF
TGTGCCAGCAGCTTAGACACAGCGAACACCGGGGAGCTGTTTTTT
>.|15|TRBD2|TRBV7-2|TRBJ2-7
CASSPRAGDNYEQYF
TGTGCCAGCAGCCCTAGGGCGGGAGATAACTACGAGCAGTACTTC
>.|12|.|TRBV29-1|TRBJ2-4
CSVGAAKNIQYF
TGCAGCGTTGGGGCAGCCAAAAACATTCAGTACTTC
>few|14|.|TRBV11-3|TRBJ2-1
CASSLAGGNREQFF
TGTGCCAGCAGCTTAGCGGGTGGGAATAGGGAGCAGTTCTTC
>.|17|TRBD1|TRBV6-6|TRBJ2-6
CASSPGTGDSGANVLTF
TGTGCCAGCAGTCCTGGGACAGGGGATTCTGGGGCCAACGTCCTGACTTTC
>.|17|.|TRBV9|TRBJ1-1
CASSVASMGGPNTEAFF
TGTGCCAGCAGCGTAGCTTCTATGGGGGGCCCGAACACTGAAGCTTTCTTT
>.|11|.|TRBV20-1|TRBJ2-1
CGASTSNEQFF
TGCGGTGCGAGTACTAGCAATGAGCAGTTCTTC
>.|17|TRBD1|TRBV27|TRBJ1-2
CASRGPGQGRVNYGYTF
TGTGCCAGCAGGGGTCCGGGACAGGGAAGGGTTAACTATGGCTACACCTTC
>.|14|.|TRBV12-3/TRBV12-4|TRBJ1-1
CASSLAHVNTEAFF
TGTGCCAGCAGTTTAGCGCACGTGAACACTGAAGCTTTCTTT
>.|16|.|TRBV9|TRBJ2-5
CASSVGASAFQETQYF
TGTGCCAGCAGCGTAGGCGCTAGCGCCTTCCAAGAGACCCAGTACTTC
>.|14|.|TRBV25-1|TRBJ2-7
CARSGRGGSYEQYF
TGTGCCCGCAGTGGGCGGGGCGGCTCCTACGAGCAGTACTTC
>.|14|.|TRBV21-1|TRBJ2-5
CASSRRDFQETRYF
TGTGCCAGCAGCAGGAGGGACTTTCAAGAGACCCGGTACTTC
>.|14|.|TRBV11-1|TRBJ1-1
CASSWGTQNTEAFF
TGTGCCAGCAGCTGGGGGACGCAGAACACTGAAGCTTTCTTT
>.|13|.|TRBV11-3|TRBJ1-5
CASSSSQNQPQHF
TGTGCCAGCAGCTCTAGCCAAAATCAGCCCCAGCATTTT
>.|13|.|TRBV5-1|TRBJ1-4
CASSQSNNEKLFF
TGCGCCAGCTCACAGAGCAATAATGAAAAACTGTTTTTT
>few|13|.|TRBV5-1|TRBJ2-7
CASRSPPSNEQYF
TGCGCCAGCAGGTCGCCCCCCTCGAATGAGCAGTACTTC
>few|14|TRBD1|TRBV20-1|TRBJ2-7
CSAGQGSGPYEQYF
TGCAGTGCAGGACAGGGTAGCGGACCCTACGAGCAGTACTTC
>.|16|.|TRBV27|TRBJ1-2
CASSLGGAVTTRGYTF
TGTGCCAGCAGTTTAGGGGGGGCTGTAACCACCAGGGGCTACACCTTC
>.|13|.|TRBV5-1|TRBJ2-5
CASSLTSRETQYF
TGCGCCAGCAGCTTAACTAGTAGAGAGACCCAGTACTTC
>few|14|TRBD1|TRBV10-3|TRBJ1-4
CAISDAQGNEKLFF
TGTGCCATCAGTGACGCACAGGGGAATGAAAAACTGTTTTTT
>.|17|.|TRBV24-1|TRBJ2-5
CATSNNPIGSDYNEQYF
TGTGCCACCAGTAACAATCCTATCGGGAGTGACTACAATGAGCAGTACTTC
>.|14|.|TRBV12-3/TRBV12-4|TRBJ2-3
CASSFSDFADTQYF
TGTGCCAGCAGTTTTAGCGATTTCGCAGATACGCAGTATTTT
>.|11|.|TRBV20-1|TRBJ1-1
CSAQGFTEAFF
TGCAGTGCTCAGGGGTTCACTGAAGCTTTCTTT
>.|15|TRBD1|TRBV5-8|TRBJ2-5
CASSKEQGAGETQYF
TGTGCCAGCAGCAAAGAACAGGGGGCCGGGGAGACCCAGTACTTC
>many|14|TRBD1|TRBV7-8|TRBJ2-7
CASSLGQGVREQYF
TGTGCCAGCAGCTTAGGACAGGGTGTACGGGAGCAGTACTTC
>.|15|.|TRBV6-2/TRBV6-3|TRBJ2-1
CASRSSGTNYNEQFF
TGTGCCAGCAGAAGCTCCGGGACAAACTACAATGAGCAGTTCTTC
>few|15|TRBD1|TRBV25-1|TRBJ1-6
CASGKGTAYNSPLHF
TGTGCCAGCGGTAAAGGGACAGCATATAATTCACCCCTCCACTTT
>.|12|.|TRBV28|TRBJ2-3
CASSLGWDTQYF
TGTGCCAGCAGTTTAGGGTGGGATACGCAGTATTTT
>.|16|.|TRBV7-2|TRBJ1-5
CASSLADHYGNQPQHF
TGTGCCAGCAGCTTAGCCGACCACTATGGCAATCAGCCCCAGCATTTT
>few|15|.|TRBV7-9|TRBJ1-2
CASSYDSGYGNGYTF
TGTGCCAGCAGCTATGATTCAGGGTACGGGAATGGCTACACCTTC
>many|17|TRBD2|TRBV7-2|TRBJ2-3
CASSPRAGGTSMDTQYF
TGTGCCAGCAGCCCCCGGGCGGGTGGGACTAGCATGGATACGCAGTATTTT
>.|17|TRBD2|TRBV3-1|TRBJ2-7
CASSQPRLAGEGLEQYF
TGTGCCAGCAGCCAACCACGCCTAGCGGGAGAGGGCCTCGAGCAGTACTTC
>many|15|TRBD1|TRBV6-5|TRBJ1-1
CASSSPGTGNTEAFF
TGTGCCAGCAGTTCTCCCGGGACAGGGAACACTGAAGCTTTCTTT
>.|16|.|TRBV11-3|TRBJ1-4
CASSLDPTRSNEKLFF
TGTGCCAGCAGCTTAGATCCGACAAGGTCTAATGAAAAACTGTTTTTT
>few|14|TRBD1|TRBV6-1|TRBJ1-2
CASSVGTGGYGYTF
TGTGCCAGCAGTGTGGGGACAGGGGGCTATGGCTACACCTTC
>once|17|.|TRBV27|TRBJ1-5
CASSPRTGRTRDQPQHF
TGTGCCAGCAGTCCAAGGACCGGCCGGACAAGGGATCAGCCCCAGCATTTT
>.|14|.|TRBV21-1|TRBJ1-2
CASRWDTANYGYTF
TGTGCCAGCAGGTGGGACACCGCTAACTATGGCTACACCTTC
>.|15|.|TRBV7-7|TRBJ2-5
CASSPTGAAQETQYF
TGTGCTAGCAGCCCAACCGGCGCGGCTCAAGAGACCCAGTACTTC
>.|19|.|TRBV3-1|TRBJ1-1
CASSQDPALRGEGGTEAFF
TGTGCCAGCAGCCAAGACCCTGCACTACGCGGGGAGGGTGGCACTGAAGCTTTCTTT
>.|12|.|TRBV20-1|TRBJ2-5
CSAGADYETQYF
TGCAGTGCAGGGGCGGACTATGAGACCCAGTACTTC
>few|14|TRBD1|TRBV12-3/TRBV12-4|TRBJ2-7
CATEKTGGSYEQYF
TGTGCCACCGAGAAGACAGGGGGCTCCTACGAGCAGTACTTC
>many|15|TRBD2|TRBV5-1|TRBJ2-1
CASSLGLAGYNEQFF
TGTGCCAGCAGCTTAGGACTAGCGGGCTACAATGAGCAGTTCTTC
>.|14|.|TRBV6-1|TRBJ1-4
CASSGGHGVEKLFF
TGTGCCAGTTCCGGGGGACACGGGGTTGAAAAACTGTTTTTT
>.|18|TRBD1|TRBV6-7|TRBJ2-7
CASSYLPKETGTPYEQYF
TGTGCCAGCAGTTACTTGCCTAAAGAGACAGGGACCCCTTACGAGCAGTACTTC
>few|15|TRBD2|TRBV5-1|TRBJ2-1
CASSPSRGIYNEQFF
TGCGCCAGCAGCCCGTCGCGGGGGATCTACAATGAGCAGTTCTTC
>.|14|.|TRBV3-1|TRBJ2-5
CASSQAAGRETQYF
TGTGCCAGCAGCCAAGCGGCGGGACGGGAGACCCAGTACTTC
>few|16|TRBD2|TRBV27|TRBJ2-3
CASSFPGLAGANTQYF
TGTGCCAGCAGTTTCCCCGGACTAGCGGGGGCTAATACGCAGTATTTT
>.|17|TRBD1|TRBV28|TRBJ2-5
CASSLVPGQGRRETQYF
TGTGCCAGCAGTTTGGTCCCTGGACAGGGGCGGAGGGAGACCCAGTACTTC
>few|15|.|TRBV29-1|TRBJ2-3
CSVDSQGLITDTQYF
TGCAGCGTTGACTCGCAGGGATTGATCACAGATACGCAGTATTTT
>.|14|.|TRBV5-1|TRBJ1-1
CAGGLGPANTEAFF
TGCGCCGGCGGCTTGGGGCCAGCAAACACTGAAGCTTTCTTT
>.|14|TRBD1|TRBV20-1|TRBJ2-7
CSARLGDRDHEQYF
TGCAGTGCTAGACTGGGGGACAGGGACCACGAGCAGTACTTC
>many|19|TRBD2|TRBV7-2|TRBJ2-7
CASSAGGAWTRGLPGEQYF
TGTGCCAGCAGCGCCGGGGGGGCTTGGACTAGAGGACTTCCGGGTGAGCAGTACTTC